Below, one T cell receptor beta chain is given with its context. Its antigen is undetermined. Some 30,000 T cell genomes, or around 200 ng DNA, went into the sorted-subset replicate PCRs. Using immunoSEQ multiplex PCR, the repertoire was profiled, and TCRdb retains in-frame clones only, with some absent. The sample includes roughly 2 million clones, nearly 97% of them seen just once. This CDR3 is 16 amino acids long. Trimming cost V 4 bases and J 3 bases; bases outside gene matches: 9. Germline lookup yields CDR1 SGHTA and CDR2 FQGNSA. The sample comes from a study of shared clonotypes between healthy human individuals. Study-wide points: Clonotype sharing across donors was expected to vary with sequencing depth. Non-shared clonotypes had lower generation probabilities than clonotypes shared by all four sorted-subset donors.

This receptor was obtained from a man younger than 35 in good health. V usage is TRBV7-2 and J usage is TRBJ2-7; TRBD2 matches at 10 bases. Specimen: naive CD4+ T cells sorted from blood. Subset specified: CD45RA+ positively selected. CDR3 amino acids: CASSSYLLAGHYEQYF. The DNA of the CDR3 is TGTGCCAGCAGCTCGTACTTACTAGCGGGACACTACGAGCAGTACTTC. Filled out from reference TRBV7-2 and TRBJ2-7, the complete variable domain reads GAGVSQSPSNKVTEKGKDVELRCDPISGHTALYWYRQSLGQGLEFLIYFQGNSAPDKSGLPSDRFSAERTGGSVSTLTIQRTQQEDSAVYLCASSSYLLAGHYEQYFGPGTRLTVT.